Listed below are T cell receptor beta chains from one sample, sequenced in a study of CD8+ T cells in alopecia areata. The data were produced by immunoSEQ multiplex PCR, yet TCRdb's version contains in-frame clones alone and is incomplete. The sample has 4,000 to 4,500 clones, about three fifths seen once; the top ten hold about an eighth. Sample: skin, taken at week 4, from a patient treated with tofacitinib. The source is a human donor with alopecia areata. CDR3s include the opening cysteine and the closing phenylalanine or tryptophan. Each record gives: CDR3 protein, CDR3 DNA, V gene, D gene, J gene, CDR3 length, clone size. The D gene is left open where the match is weak. Expanded clones get a size class; other rows say once, few or many, or leave the size out.

CDR3 protein: CASSLGRSVEQFF
CDR3 DNA: TGTGCCAGCAGCTTAGGTCGAAGCGTTGAGCAGTTCTTC
V gene: TRBV11-2
D gene: .
J gene: TRBJ2-1
CDR3 length: 13
clone size: few

CDR3 protein: CASSRRTGDYGYTF
CDR3 DNA: TGTGCCAGCAGTCGGCGGACAGGAGACTATGGCTACACCTTC
V gene: TRBV6-1
D gene: TRBD1
J gene: TRBJ1-2
CDR3 length: 14
clone size: .

CDR3 protein: CATARGVMTDSPLHF
CDR3 DNA: TGTGCCACCGCTAGGGGGGTAATGACCGATTCACCCCTCCACTTT
V gene: TRBV27
D gene: .
J gene: TRBJ1-6
CDR3 length: 15
clone size: .

CDR3 protein: CASSLRAGAGNYEQYF
CDR3 DNA: TGTGCCAGCAGTTTACGGGCAGGGGCCGGGAACTACGAGCAGTACTTC
V gene: TRBV27
D gene: .
J gene: TRBJ2-7
CDR3 length: 16
clone size: .

CDR3 protein: CASSLGPDRETQYF
CDR3 DNA: TGTGCCAGCAGCCTTGGTCCAGATCGAGAGACCCAGTACTTC
V gene: TRBV5-8
D gene: .
J gene: TRBJ2-5
CDR3 length: 14
clone size: .

CDR3 protein: CASSLYLAGEYEQYF
CDR3 DNA: TGTGCCAGCAGCTTATATCTAGCGGGAGAGTACGAGCAGTACTTC
V gene: TRBV7-6
D gene: TRBD2
J gene: TRBJ2-7
CDR3 length: 15
clone size: .

CDR3 protein: CAGSPVGTDSANTGELFF
CDR3 DNA: TGCGCCGGCAGCCCTGTCGGGACCGACAGTGCGAACACCGGGGAGCTGTTTTTT
V gene: TRBV5-1
D gene: .
J gene: TRBJ2-2
CDR3 length: 18
clone size: .

CDR3 protein: CASSVEDSPSIPGTDTQYF
CDR3 DNA: TGTGCCAGCAGTGTCGAGGACAGTCCATCTATACCGGGCACAGATACGCAGTATTTT
V gene: TRBV2
D gene: .
J gene: TRBJ2-3
CDR3 length: 19
clone size: few

CDR3 protein: CSVEGGRGRGETQYF
CDR3 DNA: TGCAGCGTTGAAGGGGGCAGGGGGCGCGGAGAGACCCAGTACTTC
V gene: TRBV29-1
D gene: TRBD1
J gene: TRBJ2-5
CDR3 length: 15
clone size: few

CDR3 protein: CASSRREDFTDTQYF
CDR3 DNA: TGTGCCAGCAGCCGTAGGGAGGATTTCACAGATACGCAGTATTTT
V gene: TRBV5-8
D gene: .
J gene: TRBJ2-3
CDR3 length: 15
clone size: .

CDR3 protein: CASSIGTGGSEKLFF
CDR3 DNA: TGTGCCAGTAGTATCGGGACAGGTGGTAGTGAAAAACTGTTTTTT
V gene: TRBV19
D gene: TRBD1
J gene: TRBJ1-4
CDR3 length: 15
clone size: .

CDR3 protein: CASSHTENTEAFF
CDR3 DNA: TGTGCCAGCAGCCATACAGAGAACACTGAAGCTTTCTTT
V gene: TRBV6-6
D gene: .
J gene: TRBJ1-1
CDR3 length: 13
clone size: large

CDR3 protein: CASSHLFSGANVLTF
CDR3 DNA: TGTGCCAGCAGCCACCTTTTTTCTGGGGCCAACGTCCTGACTTTC
V gene: TRBV14
D gene: .
J gene: TRBJ2-6
CDR3 length: 15
clone size: .